These 6 T cell receptor beta chains share one sample of origin, sequenced in a study of OX40 agonist ivuxolimab in advanced cancers. Produced via immunoSEQ multiplex PCR; TCRdb's table is partial and in-frame only. The sample includes approximately 66,000 clones, 75% to 90% of them seen just once. The sequencing here drew on CD4+ or CD8+ T cells sorted from blood, taken in a trial of the OX40 agonist ivuxolimab. The receptors shown here come from an adult with an advanced solid tumor such as melanoma, head and neck, liver or kidney cancer.

This chain connects TRBV6-6 to TRBJ2-7, with 7 bases aligning to TRBD1. Germline lookup yields CDR1 MNHNY and CDR2 SVGAGI (reference sequence). The length of the CDR3 is 14 residues. With V trimmed by 0 bases and J by 7 bases, 6 bases remained unmatched. Here the CDR3 reads CASSYSGGGGEQYF. The CDR3 DNA sequence: TGTGCCAGCAGTTACTCAGGGGGCGGTGGGGAGCAGTACTTC.

The genes are TRBV20-1 and TRBJ2-1; D gene unclear. CDR1 and CDR2 from the germline V gene are DFQATT and SNEGSKA (reference sequence). CDR3 length: 11 residues. V dropped 6 bases and J dropped 3 bases, with 6 bases sitting between them. The CDR3 region has the DNA TGCAGTGCAATCGACTACAATGAGCAGTTCTTC. This encodes CSAIDYNEQFF.

The table lists this clone with a count of one. The chain has TRBV21-1 and TRBJ2-7; the table's TRBD2 call for D was not verified on the DNA. TRBV21-1 is given as a pseudogene. There are 14 residues in the CDR3. CDR3 amino acids: CASSKPGLAQEQYF. The CDR3 bases are TGTGCCAGCAGCAAGCCGGGACTAGCTCAGGAGCAGTACTTC.

The CDR3: CASSPRTKDGEKLFF. The CDR3 DNA follows: TGTGCCAGCTCACCACGGACCAAAGACGGTGAAAAACTGTTTTTT. The V and J genes are TRBV18 and TRBJ1-4; no clear D. Germline CDR1 and CDR2: KGHSH and LQKENI. The CDR3 is 15 amino acids. V was clipped by 1 base and J by 7 bases, with 13 bases between them.

This chain links TRBV7-2 with TRBJ1-1; D gene ambiguous. CDR1 is SGHTA, CDR2 FQGNSA, per germline. V lost 5 bases and J lost 4, with 20 bases in between. The CDR3 is 16 residues long. This chain's CDR3 is CASSLTRNSRGTEAFF. The CDR3 DNA is TGTGCCAGCAGCCTTACCAGGAATTCCAGAGGCACTGAAGCTTTCTTT.

The chain links TRBV30 to TRBJ2-5; D could derive from TRBD1 or TRBD2 (6 bases each). The CDR3 contains 11 residues. Germline lookup yields CDR1 GTSNPN and CDR2 SVGIG (reference sequence). The V gene lost 5 bases and the J gene lost 4 bases, with 8 bases spanning the gap. Here the CDR3 reads CAWGGGETQYF. DNA for the CDR3: TGTGCCTGGGGAGGGGGAGAGACCCAGTACTTC.